This TCR beta chain was obtained from a study of human thymus T cells. Findings of the study overall: Thymic and blood repertoires seemed to favor certain V and J genes.

Comment on this clone: What it binds is unknown.

The method was immunoSEQ multiplex PCR; TCRdb's version includes in-frame clones alone and lacks a portion of them. The data hold about 60,000 clones, with 85% to 95% observed a single time. The CDR3 runs to 14 residues. In germline, CDR1 is SGHAT, CDR2 FQNNGV. V lost 5 bases, J lost 4 bases, and 4 bases stayed unmatched. All donors were healthy Finnish infants who were undergoing corrective surgery to treat congenital heart defects. The chain links TRBV11-2 to TRBJ1-4; TRBD1 agrees at 7 bases. The specimen was blood. The source is a boy less than two years old with a congenital heart defect but otherwise immunologically healthy. The CDR3 DNA sequence: TGTGCCAGCAGCCTCCAGGGGGTTAATGAAAAACTGTTTTTT. This codes for CASSLQGVNEKLFF.